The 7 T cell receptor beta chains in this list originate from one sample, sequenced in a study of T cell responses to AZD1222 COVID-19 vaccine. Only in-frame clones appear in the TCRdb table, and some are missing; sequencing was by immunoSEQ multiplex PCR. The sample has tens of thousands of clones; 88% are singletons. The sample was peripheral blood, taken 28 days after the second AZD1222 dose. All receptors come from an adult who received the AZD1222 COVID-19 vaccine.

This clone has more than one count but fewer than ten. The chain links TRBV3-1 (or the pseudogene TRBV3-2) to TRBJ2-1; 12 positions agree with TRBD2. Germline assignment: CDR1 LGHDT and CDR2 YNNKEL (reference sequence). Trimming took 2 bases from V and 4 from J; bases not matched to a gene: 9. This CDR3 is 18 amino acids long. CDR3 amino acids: CASSQLLAGGPGYNEQFF. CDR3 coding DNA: TGTGCCAGCAGCCAACTCCTAGCGGGAGGGCCAGGGTACAATGAGCAGTTCTTC.

In nucleotides, the CDR3 is TGTGCCAGCTCACCAAGGACAGGTGAGGGAACTGAAGCTTTCTTT. Its protein product is CASSPRTGEGTEAFF. This sequence joins TRBV18 and TRBJ1-1; 7 bases are shared with TRBD1. The V segment lost 2 bases and the J segment 5 bases; nucleotides outside the gene matches: 8. The germline CDR1 and CDR2 sequences are KGHSH and LQKENI. The CDR3 length is 15 residues.

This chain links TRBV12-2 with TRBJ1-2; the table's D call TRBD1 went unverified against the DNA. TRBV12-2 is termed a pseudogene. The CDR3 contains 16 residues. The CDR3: CASRLQKGQGCYGYTF. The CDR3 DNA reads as TGTGCAAGTCGCTTACAAAAGGGCCAGGGATGCTATGGCTACACCTTC.

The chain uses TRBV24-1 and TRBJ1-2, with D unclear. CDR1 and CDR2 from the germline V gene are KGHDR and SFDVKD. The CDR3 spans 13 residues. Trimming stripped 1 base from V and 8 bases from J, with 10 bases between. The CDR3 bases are TGTGCCACCAGTGATTTTTCAGGCGGAGGCTACACCTTC. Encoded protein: CATSDFSGGGYTF.

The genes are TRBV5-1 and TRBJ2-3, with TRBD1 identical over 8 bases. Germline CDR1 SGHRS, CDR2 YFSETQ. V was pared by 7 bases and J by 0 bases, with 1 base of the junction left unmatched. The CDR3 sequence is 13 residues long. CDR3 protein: CASGQGSTDTQYF. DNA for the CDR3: TGCGCCAGCGGACAGGGAAGCACAGATACGCAGTATTTT.

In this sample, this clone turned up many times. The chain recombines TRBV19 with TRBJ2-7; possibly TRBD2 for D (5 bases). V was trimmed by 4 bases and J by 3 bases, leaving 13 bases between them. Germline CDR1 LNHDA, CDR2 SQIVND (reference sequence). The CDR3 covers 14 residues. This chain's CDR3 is CASSNLAPLYEQYF. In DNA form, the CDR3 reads TGTGCCAGTAGTAACCTAGCTCCTCTCTACGAGCAGTACTTC. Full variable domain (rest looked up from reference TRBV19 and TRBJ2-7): DGGITQSPKYLFRKEGQNVTLSCEQNLNHDAMYWYRQDPGQGLRLIYYSQIVNDFQKGDIAEGYSVSREKKESFPLTVTSAQKNPTAFYLCASSNLAPLYEQYFGPGTRLTVT.

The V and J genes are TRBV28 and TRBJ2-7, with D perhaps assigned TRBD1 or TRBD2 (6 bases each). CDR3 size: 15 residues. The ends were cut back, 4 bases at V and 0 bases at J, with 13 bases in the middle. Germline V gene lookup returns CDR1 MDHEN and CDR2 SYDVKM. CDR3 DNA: TGTGCCAGCAGTTCCCCGGGGGCGAACTCCTACGAGCAGTACTTC. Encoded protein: CASSSPGANSYEQYF. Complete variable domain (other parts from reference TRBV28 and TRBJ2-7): DVKVTQSSRYLVKRTGEKVFLECVQDMDHENMFWYRQDPGLGLRLIYFSYDVKMKEKGDIPEGYSVSREKKERFSLILESASTNQTSMYLCASSSPGANSYEQYFGPGTRLTVT.